Listed below are T cell receptor beta chains from one sample, sequenced in a study of T cell responses to AZD1222 COVID-19 vaccine. Sequencing used immunoSEQ multiplex PCR; TCRdb keeps in-frame clones, though not all of them. Of some 110,000 clones listed, more than 75% are singletons. Material: peripheral blood, obtained on day 0 of AZD1222 vaccination. These receptors all stem from an adult in good health. Both conserved end residues are part of each CDR3. D genes are given only for firm matches. Size is stated for part of the rows, as once, few or many counts, or as a class when the clone is expanded.

cdr3_length,j_call,d_call,v_call,clone_size,cdr3_aa,cdr3_nt
16,TRBJ1-1,TRBD1,TRBV7-9,-,CASSSSIQGAGTEAFF,TGTGCCAGCAGTTCATCCATACAGGGGGCCGGCACTGAAGCTTTCTTT
14,TRBJ1-5,-,TRBV28,-,CASSRRVSNQPQHF,TGTGCCAGCAGTCGACGGGTTAGCAATCAGCCCCAGCATTTT
18,TRBJ1-5,TRBD1,TRBV7-9,-,CASSLVPGTGMGNQPQHF,TGTGCCAGCAGCTTAGTCCCCGGGACAGGGATGGGGAATCAGCCCCAGCATTTT
15,TRBJ2-7,TRBD2,TRBV5-1,-,CASSLGLAGSYEQYF,TGCGCCAGCAGCTTGGGACTAGCGGGCTCCTACGAGCAGTACTTC
17,TRBJ1-2,-,TRBV4-2,-,CASSQDRSGSEIYGYTF,TGTGCCAGCAGCCAAGATAGGTCGGGCTCAGAGATCTATGGCTACACCTTC
15,TRBJ1-2,TRBD1,TRBV5-1,-,CASSLDRGGGYGYTF,TGCGCCAGCAGCCTAGACAGGGGAGGTGGCTATGGCTACACCTTC
14,TRBJ2-7,-,TRBV7-2,-,CASSLGGTPYEQYF,TGTGCCAGCAGCTTAGGCGGAACACCCTACGAGCAGTACTTC
14,TRBJ2-1,-,TRBV1,-,CTSRGTRSYNEQFF,TGCACCAGCAGAGGGACACGCTCCTACAATGAGCAGTTCTTC
14,TRBJ1-5,-,TRBV5-5,once,CASSLAGGNQPQHF,TGTGCCAGCAGCTTGGCCGGGGGAAATCAGCCCCAGCATTTT
13,TRBJ2-7,-,TRBV5-1,-,CASRFTPPEEQYF,TGCGCCAGCAGGTTTACGCCGCCCGAGGAGCAGTACTTC
16,TRBJ1-2,TRBD1,TRBV5-1,-,CASSTGGTADNYGYTF,TGCGCCAGCAGCACTGGAGGGACAGCCGATAACTATGGCTACACCTTC
13,TRBJ1-5,-,TRBV2,-,CASRVAGYQPQHF,TGTGCCAGCAGGGTGGCAGGGTATCAGCCCCAGCATTTT
11,TRBJ2-1,-,TRBV24-1,-,CATKENDEQFF,TGTGCCACCAAAGAGAACGATGAGCAGTTCTTC
14,TRBJ2-7,-,TRBV19,-,CASSIGTVNYEQYF,TGTGCCAGTAGTATTGGGACGGTAAACTACGAGCAGTACTTC
13,TRBJ1-2,TRBD1,TRBV20-1,-,CSASIGQGLGYTF,TGCAGTGCTAGTATTGGACAGGGACTTGGCTACACCTTC
15,TRBJ1-5,-,TRBV2,-,CATHPPGYSNQPQHF,TGTGCCACCCACCCCCCAGGGTATAGCAATCAGCCCCAGCATTTT
13,TRBJ1-1,-,TRBV19,-,CATRPGVYTEAFF,TGTGCCACTAGGCCCGGGGTCTACACTGAAGCTTTCTTT
13,TRBJ1-1,-,TRBV2,once,CASRADANTEAFF,TGTGCCAGCAGAGCTGACGCGAACACTGAAGCTTTCTTT
13,TRBJ1-4,-,TRBV28,once,CASSFGPVEKLFF,TGTGCCAGCAGTTTTGGCCCAGTTGAAAAACTGTTTTTT
15,TRBJ2-1,TRBD2,TRBV7-2,-,CASSRGLAGVGEQFF,TGTGCCAGCAGCCGGGGACTAGCGGGTGTCGGGGAGCAGTTCTTC
17,TRBJ2-6,-,TRBV3-1/TRBV3-2,-,CASSQDGFPAGANVLTF,TGTGCCAGCAGCCAAGATGGTTTTCCCGCTGGGGCCAACGTCCTGACTTTC
16,TRBJ1-4,TRBD1,TRBV4-1,-,CASSQHTQGTGWKLFF,TGCGCCAGCAGCCAACACACTCAAGGGACAGGGTGGAAACTGTTTTTT
16,TRBJ1-1,TRBD1,TRBV28,-,CASSTRPPGQVIEAFF,TGTGCCAGCAGTACCCGACCCCCCGGACAGGTTATAGAAGCTTTCTTT
16,TRBJ1-2,-,TRBV5-4,-,CASSFGGAGQLPGYTF,TGTGCCAGCAGCTTCGGGGGAGCTGGGCAACTTCCGGGCTACACCTTC
11,TRBJ1-1,-,TRBV12-3/TRBV12-4,-,CASSRNTEAFF,TGTGCCAGCAGCCGCAACACTGAAGCTTTCTTT
14,TRBJ1-2,-,TRBV7-9,-,CASSLEEGMSQDTF,TGTGCCAGCAGCTTAGAGGAGGGGATGAGCCAGGACACCTTC
13,TRBJ1-2,-,TRBV5-4,-,CASSFQGPYGYTF,TGTGCCAGCAGCTTTCAGGGTCCCTATGGCTACACCTTC
16,TRBJ1-3,TRBD1,TRBV19,-,CASSISRTGFGNTIYF,TGTGCCAGTAGTATATCTCGGACAGGGTTTGGAAACACCATATATTTT
13,TRBJ2-3,-,TRBV7-8,-,CASSFAQEDTQYF,TGTGCCAGCAGCTTCGCCCAGGAAGATACGCAGTATTTT
14,TRBJ2-7,-,TRBV4-1,-,CASSPRQGTYEQYF,TGCGCCAGCAGCCCCCGTCAGGGGACCTACGAGCAGTACTTC
11,TRBJ1-2,-,TRBV20-1,-,CSAKTGGGYTF,TGCAGTGCTAAGACAGGCGGAGGCTACACCTTC
12,TRBJ2-7,-,TRBV27,-,CASSLGSTEQYF,TGTGCCAGCAGTTTAGGGAGTACCGAGCAGTACTTC
13,TRBJ2-7,TRBD2,TRBV19,once,CASSISGGDEQYF,TGTGCCAGTAGTATCTCCGGGGGGGACGAGCAGTACTTC
15,TRBJ1-6,-,TRBV9,-,CASSVGSQFNSPLHF,TGTGCCAGCAGCGTAGGATCTCAGTTTAATTCACCCCTCCACTTT
13,TRBJ1-4,-,TRBV6-5,-,CASSSGTAEKLFF,TGTGCCAGCAGTTCTGGGACCGCAGAAAAACTGTTTTTT
15,TRBJ1-3,-,TRBV11-3,-,CASRTQGYGGNTIYF,TGTGCCAGCAGAACACAGGGTTATGGTGGAAACACCATATATTTT
16,TRBJ1-5,TRBD1,TRBV7-2,-,CASSQGGSVGNQPQHF,TGTGCCAGCAGCCAGGGGGGGTCAGTTGGCAATCAGCCCCAGCATTTT
16,TRBJ2-2,TRBD2,TRBV10-2,-,CASREPSGDHTGELFF,TGCGCCAGCAGAGAACCTAGCGGGGACCACACCGGGGAGCTGTTTTTT
15,TRBJ2-7,-,TRBV10-1,-,CASSITRLGSYEQYF,TGCGCCAGCAGCATTACACGACTGGGGTCCTACGAGCAGTACTTC
14,TRBJ2-7,TRBD1,TRBV18,-,CASSPRDSSYEQYF,TGTGCCAGCTCACCCCGGGACAGTTCGTACGAGCAGTACTTC
15,TRBJ1-5,-,TRBV3-1/TRBV3-2,-,CASSATGNGNQPQHF,TGTGCCAGCAGCGCCACAGGGAATGGCAATCAGCCCCAGCATTTT
13,TRBJ2-3,-,TRBV7-8,once,CASSLPPRVAQYF,TGTGCCAGCAGCTTACCGCCCAGGGTGGCGCAGTATTTT
13,TRBJ1-2,-,TRBV19,-,CASSAQRLGGYTF,TGTGCCAGTAGCGCGCAGAGGTTGGGTGGCTACACCTTC
15,TRBJ1-2,TRBD1,TRBV6-5,-,CASSYGQGGIYGYTF,TGTGCCAGCAGTTACGGACAGGGAGGGATCTATGGCTACACCTTC
12,TRBJ1-5,-,TRBV24-1,-,CATSNSNQPQHF,TGTGCCACCAGCAATAGCAATCAGCCCCAGCATTTT
15,TRBJ2-7,-,TRBV4-1,few,CASSYAGAGTYEQYF,TGCGCCAGCAGCTATGCGGGTGCGGGAACCTACGAGCAGTACTTC
12,TRBJ1-2,-,TRBV5-1,-,CASSTQGEGYTF,TGCGCCAGCAGCACACAGGGCGAAGGCTACACCTTC
11,TRBJ2-1,-,TRBV5-1,-,CASSNWGEQFF,TGCGCCAGCAGTAATTGGGGTGAGCAGTTCTTC
17,TRBJ2-1,-,TRBV11-2,few,CASSLTPRRRKGNEQFF,TGTGCCAGCAGCTTAACTCCTCGGAGAAGGAAGGGCAATGAGCAGTTCTTC
15,TRBJ1-2,-,TRBV7-8,-,CASSLVGGLDYGYTF,TGTGCCAGCAGCTTAGTGGGGGGGCTTGACTATGGCTACACCTTC
16,TRBJ2-7,TRBD1,TRBV5-4,-,CASSPATGAFPYEQYF,TGTGCCAGCAGCCCAGCGACAGGGGCTTTTCCCTACGAGCAGTACTTC
14,TRBJ2-2,-,TRBV23-1,-,CASFLVTNTGELFF,TGCGCCAGCTTTCTCGTGACTAACACCGGGGAGCTGTTTTTT
15,TRBJ2-2,-,TRBV6-4,-,CASSDGDPNTGELFF,TGTGCCAGCAGTGATGGGGACCCGAACACCGGGGAGCTGTTTTTT
15,TRBJ2-6,-,TRBV4-3,-,CASSQAHTGANVLTF,TGCGCCAGCAGCCAAGCCCATACTGGGGCCAACGTCCTGACTTTC
13,TRBJ1-2,TRBD1,TRBV29-1,-,CSVGDRGFHGYTF,TGCAGCGTGGGGGACAGGGGCTTTCATGGCTACACCTTC
14,TRBJ1-1,-,TRBV15,-,CATSGVLGYTEAFF,TGTGCCACCAGCGGAGTCCTAGGGTACACTGAAGCTTTCTTT
17,TRBJ2-6,-,TRBV7-9,-,CASSLRADSSGANVLTF,TGTGCCAGCAGCTTACGGGCGGACAGCTCTGGGGCCAACGTCCTGACTTTC